The 7 T cell receptor beta chains reported below all come from one sample, sequenced in a study of breast tumors, draining lymph nodes, adjacent tissues. TCRdb fed the multiplex PCR reads into MiXCR, producing one record per CDR3 protein. The data hold under 20,000 distinct CDR3 sequences, with about two thirds observed a single time. Sequencing was performed on tumor-adjacent breast tissue. All receptors derive from a female donor with breast cancer. Some clones in this sample may be carry-over from other donors' samples.

J is TRBJ1-6 and V is TRBV4-2; D remains ambiguous. Germline V gene sequence: CDR1 LGHNA, CDR2 YNFKEQ. V lost 1 base, J lost 6 bases, and 10 bases lay in between. The CDR3 is 15 amino acids. CDR3 in amino acids: CASSQGPGANSPLHF. CDR3 in DNA: TGTGCCAGCAGCCAAGGCCCAGGAGCTAATTCACCCCTCCACTTT.

The gene calls are TRBV7-9 and TRBJ2-1, with a tentative D call TRBD2 (6 bases). CDR1 and CDR2 (germline): SEHNR, FQNEAQ (reference sequence). Trimming shortened V by 1 base and J by 6 bases, and 13 bases separated the two germline ends. CDR3 length: 15 amino acids. The CDR3: CASSLEGRDANEQFF. The DNA of the CDR3 is TGTGCCAGCAGCTTAGAGGGGCGGGACGCCAATGAGCAGTTCTTC.

The V gene is TRBV2, the J gene TRBJ2-7; a weak D match, TRBD2 (6 bases). In germline, CDR1 is SNHLY, CDR2 FYNNEI. With 7 bases removed from V and 5 bases from J, the gap between germline ends came to 12 bases. This CDR3 spans 12 amino acids. The CDR3 sequence is CASKIRRDEQYF. CDR3 in DNA: TGTGCCAGCAAGATCCGGAGGGACGAGCAGTACTTC.

As concerns this clonotype: The junction departs from the called germline gene at one end, perhaps through a read error. This chain uses TRBV2 with TRBJ2-5, with no clear D. Germline V CDR1 and CDR2: SNHLY, FYNNEI. The CDR3 has 12 residues. CDR3 region: CASSEGSILSRF. The CDR3 coding sequence is TGTGCCAGCAGTGAAGGGTCCATACTCTCCCGCTTC.

The rearrangement uses TRBV20-1 and TRBJ2-7; tentatively, D is TRBD1 or TRBD2 (5 bases each). The V gene's germline CDR1 is DFQATT and CDR2 SNEGSKA (reference sequence). Trimming took 6 bases from V and 3 from J, leaving 12 bases between them. The length of the CDR3 is 12 residues. CDR3 sequence: CSALQGVYEQYV. CDR3 DNA: TGCAGTGCCCTCCAGGGAGTCTACGAGCAGTACGTC.

About this clonotype: The CDR3 does not end in the conserved phenylalanine or tryptophan, so this is likely a read error. The gene calls are TRBV29-1 and TRBJ2-7; D is unclear. The CDR3 is 14 residues long. V lost 4 bases and J lost 2, with 15 bases in between. Germline V gene sequence: CDR1 SQVTM, CDR2 ANQGSEA. The chain's CDR3 is CSVASSVQPYEQYL. CDR3 bases: TGCAGCGTTGCGTCCTCAGTACAACCCTACGAGCAGTACCTC.

This clonotype was recorded a few times. V and J are TRBV4-1 and TRBJ1-2; 10 nucleotides match TRBD1. CDR3 size: 18 residues. V was pared by 0 bases and J by 3 bases, with 10 bases of the junction left unmatched. Germline V gives CDR1 MGHRA, CDR2 YSYEKL. The CDR3 nucleotides read TGCGCCAGCAGCCAAGAGTTGTCCGGGACAGGGGTGGACTATGGCTACACCTTC. This gives the protein CASSQELSGTGVDYGYTF.